This TCR beta chain was obtained from a study of T cells in localized non-small cell lung cancer. Some clones are missing from TCRdb's copy, which holds only in-frame ones; the method was immunoSEQ multiplex PCR. Of about 11,000 clones in the sample, around three quarters were seen once. To note about this clone: The antigen is unknown.

The J segment lost 5 bases and the V segment lost 8 bases, leaving 7 bases of the junction unmatched. Germline CDR1 SEHNR, CDR2 FQNEAQ (reference sequence). The CDR3 has 13 residues. Regarding the study as a whole: Longer overall survival was seen with higher T cell density measured in blood. Adjacent uninvolved lung had the highest clonality, suggesting focused antigen responses. Appearances in adjacent lung were noted for a median 57 of the top 100 tumor clones. Multi-region tumor sequencing was not done, so intratumor heterogeneity could not be excluded.

This specimen was peripheral blood, taken before any cancer treatment. The chain uses TRBV7-9 and TRBJ1-1, with 8 bases matching TRBD1. The receptor was isolated from a male donor aged 60 or over with stage I lung adenocarcinoma. This chain's CDR3 is CASGRGRRTEAFF. As DNA, the CDR3 is TGTGCCAGCGGCAGGGGGCGGCGAACTGAAGCTTTCTTT. Supplemented by reference TRBV7-9 and TRBJ1-1, the full variable domain reads DTGVSQNPRHKITKRGQNVTFRCDPISEHNRLYWYRQTLGQGPEFLTYFQNEAQLEKSRLLSDRFSAERPKGSFSTLEIQRTEQGDSAMYLCASGRGRRTEAFFGQGTRLTVV.